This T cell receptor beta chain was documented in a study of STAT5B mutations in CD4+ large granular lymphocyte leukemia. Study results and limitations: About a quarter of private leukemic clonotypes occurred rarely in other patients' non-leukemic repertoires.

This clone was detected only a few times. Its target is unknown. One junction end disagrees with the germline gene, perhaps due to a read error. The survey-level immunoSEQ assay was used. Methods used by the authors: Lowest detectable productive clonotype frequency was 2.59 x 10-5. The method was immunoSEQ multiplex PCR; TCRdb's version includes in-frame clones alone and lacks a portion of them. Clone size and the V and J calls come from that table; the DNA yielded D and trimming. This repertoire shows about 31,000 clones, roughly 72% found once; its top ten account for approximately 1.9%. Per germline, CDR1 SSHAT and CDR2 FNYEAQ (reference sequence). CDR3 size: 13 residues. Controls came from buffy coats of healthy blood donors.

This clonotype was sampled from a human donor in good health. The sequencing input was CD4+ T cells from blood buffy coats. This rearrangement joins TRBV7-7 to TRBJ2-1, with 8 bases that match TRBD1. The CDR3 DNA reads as TGTGCTAGCAGCTTGGACAGGGTCAATGAGCAGTTCTTC. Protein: CASSLDRVNEQFF.